This TCR beta chain was profiled in a study of cytomegalovirus exposure and HLA in healthy donors (TCRdb year 2017). Regarding the complete study: An earlier analysis of more than 550 of the donors reported about 280 Gb of sequence data and 95 million to 120 million unique TCR beta sequences obtained from about 170 million T cells. An early release that covered about 600 HLA-typed donors contained about 300 gigabases of sequencing data and 80 million or so unique TCR sequences. Among the approximately 400 genotyped donors, around 81% belonged to the genetic ancestry cluster associated with self-reported Caucasian donors. The study aimed to test whether cataloging public T cell receptors could reveal signatures of past pathogen exposure. The T cell repertoires of 700 or so subjects were profiled by immunosequencing and related to cytomegalovirus serostatus. Besides the first cohort of 666 subjects, a separate validation cohort made up of around 120 different subjects was used. High-throughput TCR immunosequencing, statistical association of individual TCRs with disease status, and machine learning were combined to predict cytomegalovirus infection status. To study patterns of TCR occurrence, a later analysis re-analyzed previously published TCR beta repertoires from hundreds of donors and added high-resolution HLA genotyping. In the later analysis, no new phenotypic data were used to find candidate immune exposures; instead, reliance was placed on TCR beta sequences and their occurrence across donors. An earlier analysis of fewer than 700 of the donors applied high-throughput TCR beta sequencing to assess whether each TCR beta V gene segment acted as functional or pseudogenic. Donor age, sex, ethnicity and CMV serostatus were compiled together with the repertoire data. Genome-wide SNP genotypes for about 65% of the 666 donors were used in a later genetic analysis, which treated that subset as a discovery cohort. Every discovery cohort repertoire had been produced on one sequencing platform. HLA typing covered class I and class II loci at four-digit resolution. The number of typed donors differed by locus: about 629-630 for A, B, C, DRB1 and DQB1; approximately 520 for DQA1; 606 for DPA1; and some 470 for DPB1. A handful of DR-DQ haplotypes were handled as single units for association and clustering because linkage in the cohort was strong. Across about 380 genotyped donors of the cohort, an average of roughly 200,000 unique TCR beta nucleotide sequences per donor were sequenced, and 15% to 20% of those sequences were non-productive.

The method behind the library was the immunoSEQ multiplex PCR assay. For the multiplex PCR, a mixture combining 60 forward primers for TCR Vbeta segments and 13 reverse primers for TCR Jbeta segments was used. The CDR3 region of rearranged TCR beta genes was amplified from genomic DNA by a multiplex PCR assay. The Illumina HiSeq System was used to sequence the amplified TCR beta libraries as 87-base-pair reads. Turning to the authors' computational methods: Across the roughly 600 repertoires, a later analysis counted approximately 75 million unique TCR beta chains, roughly 11 million of which were shared by at least two donors. Raw reads were error-corrected and collapsed into unique sequences by a nearest-neighbor algorithm in which closely related sequences were merged to remove PCR and sequencing errors. V, D and J gene segments were assigned by aligning CDR3 sequences to IMGT reference sequences. For a sequence to be retained, at least a six-nucleotide match to both a V gene segment and a J gene segment was required. Rearrangements were classified as productive when the CDR3 lacked stop codons and remained in frame with V and J, and all other rearrangements were classified as non-productive. CDR3 was defined according to IMGT convention as the region running from the second conserved V-encoded cysteine to the conserved J-encoded phenylalanine. The earlier analysis of some 540 of the donors excluded any sequence lacking an unambiguous match to a single V gene segment. In an earlier analysis of 587 of the donors, V segments were called functional above 56.7% productive rearrangements and were called segregating when the between-donor standard deviation exceeded 5%. A statistical classification framework was developed to diagnose cytomegalovirus status using the catalog of TCR beta chain sequences. A later analysis assigned V and J genes by comparing TCR nucleotide sequences with IMGT/GENE-DB human TR gene sequences. In a later analysis, CDR3 sequences and most-parsimonious VDJ recombination scenarios were assigned using the TCRdist pipeline. In a later analysis, each TCR beta chain was defined by its CDR3 amino acid sequence together with its V-gene family, and reads without a unique V-gene family were excluded. As a way to deal with suspected cross-contamination and a sequencing artifact, a later analysis dropped 450 to 700 nucleotide sequences that were highly shared and had low generation probability. In a later analysis, a clonal expansion index was calculated for each public chain from normalized within-repertoire ranks of inferred template counts. In a later analysis, generation probabilities were computed with a VDJ recombination model fitted to out-of-frame rearrangements, and the resulting probabilities were checked against IGoR. Hypergeometric tests were used in a later analysis to score TCR-TCR, TCR-HLA and TCR-CMV co-occurrence, with a repertoire-size bias correction applied to the TCR pairs. A later analysis estimated false discovery rates by permuting HLA or CMV assignments 20 times. In a later analysis, co-occurring TCRs were grouped with DBSCAN, and TCRdist sequence similarity was added when clustering was performed within HLA-allele-positive subsets. Repertoires with fewer than 30,000 or more than 120,000 public chains, plus five repertoires with anomalous nucleotide sharing, were excluded from co-occurrence clustering. The table was pulled from immuneACCESS by TCRdb, which kept in-frame rearrangements only. Such tables lose some clones; where checked, under half of the loss comes from unresolved V genes, and the rest has no known cause. That table furnishes V, J and clone size, whereas the DNA furnished D and trimming. The sample contains about 140,000 clones, roughly 80% of them found a single time. The top ten clonotypes cover approximately 8.2% of the sample.

In total, approximately 690 healthy bone marrow donors made up the cohort. All cohort members were sampled while nominally healthy, although unrecorded immune exposures were likely present. The donor was CMV seropositive and was included in the group of 270 or so seropositive cohort members. A peripheral blood sample was collected from each donor, and TCR beta sequencing was performed on peripheral blood mononuclear cells. Genomic DNA was extracted from the blood cell samples with the Qiagen DNeasy Blood Extraction Kit. The germline V gene specifies SGHAT as CDR1 and FQNNGV as CDR2. Trimming takes 3 bases from V and 0 bases from J, and the germline ends sit 10 bases apart. The CDR3 covers 15 residues, taking in both the cysteine and the phenylalanine. Only the CDR3 region is kept as DNA, spanning 45 bases read in frame from base 1. Study-wide conclusions, independent of this receptor: Some IMGT-functional V segments, including TRBV6-2 and TRBV6-3, could not be told apart with the 87-base-pair reads, so those segments were excluded. While some public TCRs were present in many individuals, most TCR sequences turned up only very rarely across donors. An earlier analysis of some 590 of the donors showed that most TCR beta V segments appeared in productive rearrangements either about 87% or about 30% of the time, which broadly matched IMGT annotations. CMV serostatus was the only immune exposure information available for the cohort. Compared with the 666-donor mean, donors in an Asian-associated ancestry cluster had fewer N-insertions in productive TCRs, according to a later genetic analysis. In a later analysis, the rate of TCR association differed among HLA loci, with DRB1 alleles having the most associated TCRs and HLA-C alleles having the fewest. The cohort was sequenced for TCR beta chains only, and without alpha or paired-chain data the features that could be detected were limited. In vitro tests confirmed that a few of the cytomegalovirus-associated TCR beta chains recognize cytomegalovirus antigens. In both the original and validation cohorts, the classifier was reported to diagnose cytomegalovirus status with high specificity and sensitivity. In a later analysis, more than 15,000 TCR beta sequences were associated with specific HLA alleles at a false discovery rate of 0.05. The authors suggested that the approach could potentially be extended to other disease states and immunological phenotypes. In a later genetic analysis, a missense DCLRE1C variant was associated with V-gene and J-gene trimming of TCR beta chains, and the association was replicated in an independent cohort. The sequencing pipeline was judged likely to have produced a cluster of highly shared sequence variants as a technical artifact. Most CMV-associated TCR beta chains appeared to be HLA-restricted in a later analysis, and the HLA associations seemed to be driven largely by CMV exposure. Because counts were too low, 15 to 20 rarely observed V segments, including chromosome 9 orphons, were excluded from the earlier analysis of several hundred of the donors. Several of the top co-occurrence clusters appeared to be linked to parvovirus B19, influenza, CMV and Epstein-Barr virus, according to a later analysis. The study listed approximately 150 TCR beta chains as associated with cytomegalovirus. Sequencing depth was assumed to be roughly uniform across donors in the presence/absence analyses, though that assumption may not hold. When HLA alleles, especially DR and DQ, strongly co-occurred, attributing TCR associations to individual alleles was difficult. A later analysis found that HLA-associated TCR beta chains were more clonally expanded and had lower generation probabilities than equally common non-associated chains. A further reported finding was that TCR beta sequences accurately predicted the HLA-A and HLA-B alleles for most subjects in the first cohort. Because some donors lacked HLA typing at each locus, the association tests relied only on the typed subset. Linkage disequilibrium might explain the correlated functional status among segregating V segments, but an unknown experimental factor could not be excluded.

A word on this clone: Its antigen remains undetermined. Base qualities are missing; no much larger clone stands one base away.

The sample taken for sequencing was PBMCs. The V gene is TRBV11-2 and the J gene is TRBJ2-3, with the D gene not clear enough to name. This clonotype was obtained from a woman aged 50 to 65 in good health and CMV-seropositive. The DNA sequence is given as TGTGCCAGCAGCTTGAGTACCTCCAGCACAGATACGCAGTATTTT. Its coded protein is CASSLSTSSTDTQYF.